This T cell receptor beta chain was sequenced during a study of blood T cells in healthy people across ages (dated by TCRdb to between 2014 and 2016). With regard to the full study: In model experiments, roughly one uniquely barcoded TCR beta cDNA molecule per two T cells was captured by template switching. To avoid experimental bias, donors of different ages were spread randomly across the sequencing lanes. Age-related changes in TCR beta repertoire diversity were measured in the study by deep sequencing normalized with unique cDNA molecular identifiers. The donors were split into four age groups: young (average around 16 years), middle-aged (roughly 42), aged (more than 55) and long-lived (more than 80). Two additional independent replicas of 1 million unique cDNA reads from the same blood draw were analyzed for two donors (one aged 18 to 29 and one aged 80 or older). Overall study outcomes, separate from this receptor: Bulk unsorted PBMC profiling prevented conclusive comparison of naive and antigen-experienced compartments. Estimates of total diversity based on one million sequenced T cells were considered lower bounds and underestimates. As age increased, observed TCR beta diversity per million T cells dropped in a roughly linear way, and a significant reduction was already evident by age 40. The long-lived group showed more naive CD4+ T cells, fewer expanded clones and increased TCR diversity than the aged group, suggesting age selection. The CMV infection status of donors was not known, potentially confounding age-related changes in expanded clonotypes. Observed TCR beta diversity correlated strongly with the percentage of naive T cells measured by flow cytometry.

The library was obtained by 5' RACE. Sequenced on an Illumina HiSeq 2500. A second PCR of roughly 7 to 11 cycles was performed with a sample-barcoded 5' primer and a J-beta primer mix. Each TCR beta cDNA molecule received a unique molecular identifier from a template-switch 5' adaptor carrying 12 random nucleotides. Each sample yielded at least 2.5 million CDR3-containing paired-end reads. All of the RNA was converted into first-strand cDNA using the Mint cDNA synthesis kit, with a TRBC-specific oligonucleotide serving as the primer. After uracil-DNA glycosylase treatment, a first 18-cycle PCR used universal primers M1SS and BC2_uni_R on all cDNA. Processing in the source paper ran as follows. Normalization of each sample was performed by random selection of 1 million high-quality reads, each carrying a distinct molecular identifier. Reads with shared molecular identifiers were discarded instead of being binned into consensus sequences. MiTCR, set to a Q25 quality threshold and the strictest error-elimination algorithm, was used for CDR3 identification, clonotype clustering and error correction. A nonparametric unseen species model with Euler transformation was used to estimate lower-bound total TCR beta diversity. Using fastp at Q25 and MiXCR, TCRdb reprocessed the public reads and kept productive beta chains. Every CDR3 protein is listed once, alongside the most common genes and DNA of its rows. TCRdb's processing, not the authors' own work, is the source of the V and J calls. The sample table holds around 1.5 million distinct CDR3 sequences, of which around 55% were seen once. Clones ranked in the top ten supply over 5% of the sample.

For this clonotype: The clone's antigen remains unknown. Base qualities are missing; no much larger clone stands one base away.

V was cut back by 6 bases and J by 5 bases, leaving a gap of 10 bases between them. CDR1 and CDR2 are drawn from the germline V gene: SGDLS, YYNGEE. Taken from cysteine to phenylalanine, the CDR3 has 12 residues. Only the CDR3 region is kept as DNA, spanning 36 bases read in frame from base 1. The donors were some 39 Caucasian individuals from Russia, aged 6 to 90 years, who were systemically healthy. Each donor gave ten milliliters of peripheral blood, collected into EDTA-treated Vacutainer tubes. PBMCs were isolated by Ficoll-Paque density-gradient centrifugation, with at least 6.5 million obtained per sample. Total RNA was extracted from PBMCs with Trizol reagent, with at least 6 micrograms obtained per sample. For every donor, flow cytometry on a PBMC aliquot measured the percentage of naive CD45RAhigh/CD27high T cells.

This TCR came from a man aged 18 to 30 in good health. The chain couples TRBV9 to TRBJ2-3, with no confidently assigned D gene. Sequenced: blood. The CDR3 protein sequence reads: CASTLVVDTQYF. The nucleotides are TGTGCCAGCACCCTGGTTGTAGATACGCAGTATTTT.